Listed below are T cell receptor beta chains from one sample, sequenced in a study of blood T cell repertoires in COVID-19. Clones were read by immunoSEQ multiplex PCR, and TCRdb kept only the in-frame ones, dropping some. The sample consists of about 240,000 clones, approximately 80% of them appearing once. Sequences were obtained from peripheral blood. The source of these receptors is a man aged 25 to 45 who had recovered from COVID-19. CDR3s include the opening cysteine and the closing phenylalanine or tryptophan. Fields, in order: clone size, J gene, D gene, V gene, CDR3 protein, CDR3 DNA. The D gene is left open where the match is weak. Clone size is shown for a subset of rows, as once, few, many or a class of expanded clone.

.	TRBJ1-3	.	TRBV5-1	CASSPNGGNSGNTIYF	TGCGCCAGCAGCCCCAACGGCGGGAACTCTGGAAACACCATATATTTT
.	TRBJ1-1	TRBD1	TRBV18	CASSRGQVNTEAFF	TGTGCCAGCTCACGGGGACAGGTGAACACTGAAGCTTTCTTT
.	TRBJ2-7	TRBD2	TRBV27	CASSWGGEQYF	TGTGCCAGCAGTTGGGGGGGGGAGCAGTACTTC
.	TRBJ2-3	.	TRBV9	CASTLGGRLTDTQYF	TGTGCCAGCACCCTGGGGGGGCGCCTCACAGATACGCAGTATTTT
.	TRBJ2-3	.	TRBV4-1	CASSQSPVDTQYF	TGCGCCAGCAGCCAGTCTCCGGTGGATACGCAGTATTTT
.	TRBJ1-2	.	TRBV3-1/TRBV3-2	CASSQGGRESDYGYTF	TGTGCCAGCAGCCAAGGTGGGCGGGAGAGCGACTATGGCTACACCTTC
.	TRBJ1-2	.	TRBV11-2	CASSPSRYGYTF	TGTGCCAGCAGCCCTAGTCGCTATGGCTACACCTTC
.	TRBJ1-5	.	TRBV9	CASSVGGQRNQPQHF	TGTGCCAGCAGCGTAGGCGGCCAGCGCAATCAGCCCCAGCATTTT
.	TRBJ2-5	TRBD1	TRBV29-1	CSVHPPGQGAKETQYF	TGCAGCGTTCACCCACCGGGACAGGGGGCGAAGGAGACCCAGTACTTC
.	TRBJ1-6	.	TRBV5-4	CASSLAGGRGSSPLHF	TGTGCCAGCAGCTTGGCCGGAGGAAGGGGGAGCTCACCCCTCCACTTT
.	TRBJ2-3	.	TRBV27	CASRIGVNTDTQYF	TGTGCCAGCAGAATAGGGGTTAACACAGATACGCAGTATTTT
once	TRBJ1-2	.	TRBV5-5	CASSFYGGAEYGYTF	TGTGCCAGCAGCTTTTATGGGGGGGCCGAATATGGCTACACCTTC
.	TRBJ1-2	.	TRBV9	CASSAESGGGYTF	TGTGCCAGCAGCGCAGAGAGCGGGGGCGGCTACACCTTC
once	TRBJ2-5	TRBD2	TRBV5-8	CASRSPGLASGSQYF	TGTGCCAGCAGATCGCCGGGACTAGCGTCGGGGTCCCAGTACTTC
.	TRBJ2-1	TRBD1	TRBV19	CASDDRGRLDEQFF	TGTGCCAGTGACGACAGGGGTCGGTTGGATGAGCAGTTCTTC
.	TRBJ1-1	.	TRBV28	CASSLSQGFNTEAFF	TGTGCCAGCAGTTTATCTCAGGGATTCAACACTGAAGCTTTCTTT
once	TRBJ1-5	.	TRBV10-3	CAMGARNQPQHF	TGTGCCATGGGGGCGCGGAATCAGCCCCAGCATTTT
.	TRBJ2-5	TRBD1	TRBV27	CASSTDREETQYF	TGTGCCAGCAGTACAGACAGGGAAGAGACCCAGTACTTC
.	TRBJ1-1	.	TRBV13	CASRLYFYSDGSTEAFF	TGTGCCAGCAGACTGTATTTTTATTCGGACGGGAGCACTGAAGCTTTCTTT
.	TRBJ1-1	TRBD1	TRBV2	CATRGGTEAFF	TGTGCCACCAGGGGGGGCACTGAAGCTTTCTTT
.	TRBJ1-2	.	TRBV14	CASSQDSGIRGYTF	TGTGCCAGCAGCCAAGATTCAGGGATTAGGGGCTACACCTTC
.	TRBJ1-5	TRBD1	TRBV18	CASSLPGQGARAGSNQPQHF	TGTGCCAGCTCACTACCGGGACAGGGGGCACGCGCTGGTAGCAATCAGCCCCAGCATTTT
few	TRBJ2-7	TRBD1	TRBV5-1	CASSLGQGSSEQYF	TGCGCCAGCAGTCTGGGACAGGGTTCCTCCGAGCAGTACTTC
.	TRBJ1-5	TRBD1	TRBV7-6	CASSLGTGRGQPQHF	TGTGCCAGCAGCTTAGGGACAGGGAGAGGTCAGCCCCAGCATTTT
.	TRBJ1-4	TRBD1	TRBV28	CASSLGGTGEEKLFF	TGTGCCAGCAGTTTAGGTGGGACAGGGGAGGAAAAACTGTTTTTT
.	TRBJ1-1	TRBD1	TRBV19	CASNDRAGGTEAFF	TGTGCCAGTAATGACAGGGCCGGGGGCACTGAAGCTTTCTTT
.	TRBJ2-3	TRBD2	TRBV29-1	CSVVRGTSADTQYF	TGCAGCGTTGTGCGCGGAACTAGCGCAGATACGCAGTATTTT
.	TRBJ1-6	TRBD1	TRBV7-2	CASSLGGQGQSPLHF	TGTGCCAGCAGCTTAGGTGGACAGGGGCAATCACCCCTCCACTTT
.	TRBJ2-1	.	TRBV7-3	CASSLDQGGSYNEQFF	TGTGCCAGCAGCTTAGATCAGGGAGGCTCCTACAATGAGCAGTTCTTC
many	TRBJ2-1	TRBD2	TRBV11-2	CASSSPLAGLQSDEQFF	TGTGCCAGCAGCTCTCCGCTAGCGGGGCTCCAGAGCGATGAGCAGTTCTTC
.	TRBJ2-3	.	TRBV29-1	CSVEDEGAHLTDTQYF	TGCAGCGTTGAAGATGAAGGGGCCCACCTCACAGATACGCAGTATTTT
few	TRBJ1-1	TRBD1	TRBV29-1	CSVPLLTGGPTEAFF	TGCAGCGTCCCCTTACTAACAGGGGGCCCCACTGAAGCTTTCTTT
.	TRBJ1-6	.	TRBV5-1	CASSKESSYNSPLHF	TGCGCCAGCAGCAAAGAGAGCTCCTATAATTCACCCCTCCACTTT
.	TRBJ1-5	.	TRBV11-2	CASSLEADQPQHF	TGTGCCAGCAGCTTAGAGGCCGATCAGCCCCAGCATTTT
.	TRBJ2-2	.	TRBV19	CASSIDPRGTGELFF	TGTGCCAGTAGTATAGATCCTAGGGGGACCGGGGAGCTGTTTTTT
.	TRBJ2-1	.	TRBV20-1	CSASQTGYGVREQFF	TGCAGTGCTAGTCAGACTGGGTATGGTGTTCGGGAGCAGTTCTTC
.	TRBJ1-5	.	TRBV9	CASSVDQGQPQHF	TGTGCCAGCAGCGTAGATCAGGGCCAGCCCCAGCATTTT
.	TRBJ1-4	.	TRBV18	CASSPPIDTAATNEKLFF	TGTGCCAGCTCACCACCGATCGACACTGCTGCAACTAATGAAAAACTGTTTTTT
.	TRBJ1-2	TRBD1	TRBV15	CATSRVPGQGRGNYGYTF	TGTGCCACCAGCAGAGTACCGGGACAGGGAAGGGGTAACTATGGCTACACCTTC
once	TRBJ2-1	TRBD2	TRBV9	CASSPSPGLDYNEQFF	TGTGCCAGCAGCCCCTCGCCGGGACTAGACTACAATGAGCAGTTCTTC
.	TRBJ2-7	TRBD1	TRBV5-1	CASSHGTALPEQYF	TGCGCCAGCAGCCATGGGACAGCTCTCCCCGAGCAGTACTTC
.	TRBJ2-2	TRBD1	TRBV6-6	CASRNRDRGFTGELFF	TGTGCCAGCAGGAACCGGGACAGGGGGTTTACCGGGGAGCTGTTTTTT
.	TRBJ1-1	.	TRBV5-5	CASSFSGVNTEAFF	TGTGCCAGCAGCTTTTCAGGGGTGAACACTGAAGCTTTCTTT
.	TRBJ1-5	.	TRBV19	CASSLRVGNQPQHF	TGTGCCAGTAGTCTTCGTGTCGGCAATCAGCCCCAGCATTTT
.	TRBJ2-7	.	TRBV6-2/TRBV6-3	CASSLTGSSYEQYF	TGTGCCAGCAGCTTGACAGGTAGCTCCTACGAGCAGTACTTC
.	TRBJ1-2	TRBD1	TRBV5-1	CASSPGTAQNYGYTF	TGCGCCAGCAGCCCTGGGACAGCACAGAACTATGGCTACACCTTC
.	TRBJ1-1	.	TRBV6-1	CASSEAEVRMNTEAFF	TGTGCCAGCAGTGAAGCGGAGGTCCGGATGAACACTGAAGCTTTCTTT
.	TRBJ2-7	.	TRBV21-1	CASSIPGHRTPYEQYF	TGTGCCAGCAGCATCCCCGGACATCGTACCCCCTACGAGCAGTACTTC
once	TRBJ2-3	.	TRBV7-3	CASSFGRSDTQYF	TGTGCCAGCAGCTTTGGCAGGTCAGATACGCAGTATTTT